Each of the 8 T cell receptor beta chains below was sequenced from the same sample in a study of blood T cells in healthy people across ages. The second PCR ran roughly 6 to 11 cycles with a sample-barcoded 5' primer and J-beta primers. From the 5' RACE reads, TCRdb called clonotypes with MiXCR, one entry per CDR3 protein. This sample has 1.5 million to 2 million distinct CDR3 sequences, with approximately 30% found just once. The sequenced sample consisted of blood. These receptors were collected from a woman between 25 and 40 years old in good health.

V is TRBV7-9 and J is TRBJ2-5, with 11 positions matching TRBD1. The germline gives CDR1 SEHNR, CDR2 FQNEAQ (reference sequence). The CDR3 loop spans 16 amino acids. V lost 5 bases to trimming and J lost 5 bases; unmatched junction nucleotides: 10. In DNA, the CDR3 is TGTGCCAGCAGCCTAACGGACAGGGGGCTGCATGAGACCCAGTACTTC. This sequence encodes CASSLTDRGLHETQYF.

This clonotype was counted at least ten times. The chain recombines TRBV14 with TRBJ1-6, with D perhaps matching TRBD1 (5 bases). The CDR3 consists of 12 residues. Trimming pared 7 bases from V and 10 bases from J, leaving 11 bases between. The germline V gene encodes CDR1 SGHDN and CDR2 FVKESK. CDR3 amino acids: CASTEGRSPLHF. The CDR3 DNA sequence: TGTGCCAGCACAGAGGGACGATCACCCCTCCACTTT.

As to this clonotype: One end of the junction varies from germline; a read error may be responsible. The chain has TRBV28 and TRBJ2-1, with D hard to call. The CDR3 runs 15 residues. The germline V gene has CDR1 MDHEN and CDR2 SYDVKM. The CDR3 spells CVSSAARGSLVEQFF. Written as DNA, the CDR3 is TGTGTCAGCAGTGCTGCTAGAGGATCCCTTGTTGAGCAGTTCTTC.

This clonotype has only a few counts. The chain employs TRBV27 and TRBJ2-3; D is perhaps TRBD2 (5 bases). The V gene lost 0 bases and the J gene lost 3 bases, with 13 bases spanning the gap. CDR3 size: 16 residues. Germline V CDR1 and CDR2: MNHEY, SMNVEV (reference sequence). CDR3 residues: CASSLSKRLGTDTQYF. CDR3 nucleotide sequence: TGTGCCAGCAGTTTATCGAAGCGGCTAGGAACAGATACGCAGTATTTT.

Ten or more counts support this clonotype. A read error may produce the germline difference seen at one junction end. CDR3 protein: CASSPGLANTGELFF. The CDR3, as DNA: TGTGCCAGCAGTCCGGGACTAGCTAACACCGGGGAGCTGTTTTTT. The V gene is TRBV10-2, the J gene TRBJ2-2; 9 nucleotides match TRBD2. Germline CDR1 is WSHSY and CDR2 is SAAADI. This CDR3 is built from 15 residues.

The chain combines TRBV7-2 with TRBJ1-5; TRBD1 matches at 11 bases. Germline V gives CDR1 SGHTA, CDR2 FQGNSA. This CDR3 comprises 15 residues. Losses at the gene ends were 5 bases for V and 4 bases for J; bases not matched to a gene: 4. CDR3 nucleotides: TGTGCCAGCAGCGGACAGGGGGCGAGGAATCAGCCCCAGCATTTT. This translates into CASSGQGARNQPQHF.

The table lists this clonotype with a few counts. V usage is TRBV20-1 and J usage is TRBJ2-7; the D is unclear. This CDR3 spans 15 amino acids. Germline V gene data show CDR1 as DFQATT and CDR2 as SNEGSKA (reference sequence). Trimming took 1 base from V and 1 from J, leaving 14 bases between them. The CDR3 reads CSARGNTPASYEQYF. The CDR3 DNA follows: TGCAGTGCTAGAGGTAACACCCCGGCGTCCTACGAGCAGTACTTC.

The CDR3 region is CASSFPTLPYEQYF. The CDR3 DNA reads TGTGCCAGCAGTTTTCCGACTCTCCCCTACGAGCAGTACTTC. The chain couples TRBV12-3 or TRBV12-4 to TRBJ2-7; D gene ambiguous. The CDR3 runs to 14 residues. V dropped 3 bases and J dropped 2 bases, with 11 bases sitting between them.